What follows are 27 T cell receptor beta chains derived from one specimen sequenced in a study of blood T cell repertoires in COVID-19 (dated by TCRdb to about 2020). Receptor libraries were prepared by the immunoSEQ multiplex PCR assay. Here the immuneACCESS table is served through TCRdb, limited to in-frame sequences with V and J called. Missing clones are a known gap in these copies; in checked studies unresolved V genes cover under half, and the rest lacks a known reason. Recorded for this sample are about 330,000 clones; about 89% of them occurred a single time. The top ten clonotypes cover roughly 6.7% of the sample. What was sequenced was peripheral blood. The receptors shown here come from a man between 18 and 29 years old who had recovered from COVID-19.

The gene calls are TRBV10-2 and TRBJ1-2, with 9 bases aligning to TRBD1. CDR3 length equals 14 residues. Germline V CDR1 and CDR2: WSHSY, SAAADI. Germline trimming cut 7 bases from V and 2 bases from J; bases unmatched to any gene: 5. The CDR3: CASTLGQGNYGYTF. The CDR3 bases are TGCGCCAGCACCTTGGGACAGGGCAACTATGGCTACACCTTC.

This clone was recorded a few times. J is TRBJ1-5 and V is TRBV7-9; 9 bases fit TRBD1. Germline V gene data show CDR1 as SEHNR and CDR2 as FQNEAQ (reference sequence). Trimming cost V 5 bases and J 9 bases; bases outside gene matches: 8. This CDR3 has 14 residues. The CDR3 is CASSTTGGLSPQHF. For the CDR3, the DNA is TGTGCCAGCAGCACGACAGGGGGTCTGTCGCCCCAGCATTTT.

This clone was seen once. The chain is built from TRBV13 and TRBJ2-1; 9 bases agree with TRBD2. This CDR3 region has 12 residues. The germline V gene has CDR1 PRHDT and CDR2 FYEKMQ (reference sequence). The ends lost 1 base at V and 13 bases at J; junction bases unmatched: 2. In DNA, the CDR3 is TGTGCCAGCAGCTTAGAAGCGGGAGGTCAGTTCTTC. It specifies CASSLEAGGQFF.

This clone came up once. V is TRBV5-1 and J is TRBJ1-1; 11 nucleotides agree with TRBD1. V lost 4 bases, J lost 11 bases, and 7 bases stayed unmatched. CDR1 and CDR2 (germline): SGHRS, YFSETQ. The CDR3 contains 13 residues. This CDR3 reads CASSPGQGGTAFF. As DNA, the CDR3 is TGCGCCAGCAGCCCGGGACAGGGGGGGACGGCTTTCTTT.

V is TRBV3-1 (or the pseudogene TRBV3-2) and J is TRBJ2-7; 7 nucleotides match TRBD2. Per germline, CDR1 LGHDT and CDR2 YNNKEL (reference sequence). V was clipped by 0 bases and J by 3 bases; unmatched bases: 11. This CDR3 is 17 amino acids long. CDR3 nucleotides: TGTGCCAGCAGCCAAGATACGTCTTGGCGGGGGAACTACGAGCAGTACTTC. This translates into CASSQDTSWRGNYEQYF.

The gene calls are TRBV5-1 and TRBJ1-6; no reliable D call. Germline V lookup: CDR1 SGHRS, CDR2 YFSETQ. V gave up 0 bases and J gave up 3 bases, with 7 bases separating them. CDR3 size: 15 residues. The CDR3 here is CASSLEPVYNSPLHF. The CDR3 DNA follows: TGCGCCAGCAGCTTGGAACCAGTCTATAATTCACCCCTCCACTTT.

The chain joins TRBV29-1 to TRBJ1-2; D not certain. The V end lost 7 bases, the J end lost 0 bases, and 12 bases lay between the germline ends. CDR1 and CDR2 (germline): SQVTM, ANQGSEA. This CDR3 region has 13 residues. The CDR3 here is CSGAVAPNYGYTF. In nucleotides, the CDR3 is TGCAGCGGCGCGGTGGCACCTAACTATGGCTACACCTTC.

This chain joins TRBV18 and TRBJ1-6, with 7 positions matching TRBD1. Looked up from germline, CDR1 is KGHSH and CDR2 is LQKENI. Trimming cost V 3 bases and J 17 bases; bases outside gene matches: 4. The CDR3 consists of 11 residues. CDR3 in amino acids: CASSPGTAVHF. CDR3 DNA sequence: TGTGCCAGCTCACCTGGGACAGCGGTCCACTTT.

V is TRBV5-5 and J is TRBJ1-5; 7 nucleotides agree with TRBD1. The V gene end was trimmed by 5 bases and the J gene end by 0 bases; junction bases not matched to a gene: 5. From germline, CDR1 is SGHKS and CDR2 YYEKEE (reference sequence). The CDR3 runs to 15 residues. CDR3 loop: CASSWGQNSNQPQHF. The CDR3 bases are TGTGCCAGCAGTTGGGGACAGAATAGCAATCAGCCCCAGCATTTT.

The chain carries TRBV18 and TRBJ2-1, with 7 bases identical to TRBD1. J was trimmed by 2 bases and V by 6 bases; bases with no gene match: 7. The CDR3 consists of 15 residues. The germline V gene has CDR1 KGHSH and CDR2 LQKENI. This CDR3 reads CASSFDRVTYNEQFF. DNA of the CDR3: TGTGCCAGCTCGTTTGACAGGGTGACCTACAATGAGCAGTTCTTC.

The chain employs TRBV27 and TRBJ2-3; D perhaps matches TRBD1 (6 bases). The CDR3 sequence is 15 residues long. In germline, CDR1 is MNHEY, CDR2 SMNVEV (reference sequence). The V and J ends lost 10 bases and 8 bases respectively, with 25 bases between them. The CDR3 nucleotides read TGTGCCACCCGCCGCGCGGACAGCTTGCAGGGTACGCAGTATTTT. Translation gives CATRRADSLQGTQYF.

The V call is TRBV10-1, the J call TRBJ2-3; 10 bases align to TRBD1. CDR3 size: 17 residues. The V gene's germline CDR1 is WNHNN and CDR2 SYGVQD (reference sequence). V was pared by 0 bases and J by 6 bases, with 9 bases of the junction left unmatched. CDR3 nucleotide sequence: TGCGCCAGCAGTGAGTCCCGGGACAGGGGCAAACGGGATACGCAGTATTTT. This codes for CASSESRDRGKRDTQYF.

This chain joins TRBV7-2 and TRBJ1-1; no definite D call. Germline CDR1 and CDR2: SGHTA and FQGNSA. V was shortened by 2 bases and J by 1 base, with 11 bases between the two germline ends. This CDR3 comprises 15 residues. In DNA, the CDR3 is TGTGCCAGCAGCTTAAGAGGGAGGTCGAACACTGAAGCTTTCTTT. This translates into CASSLRGRSNTEAFF.

The gene calls are TRBV12-3 or TRBV12-4 and TRBJ1-1; 8 bases map to TRBD1. The CDR3 runs 13 residues. V lost 2 bases and J lost 10; bases outside the gene matches: 6. CDR3 region: CASSLIQGAGAFF. The CDR3, as DNA: TGTGCCAGCAGTTTAATTCAGGGGGCGGGAGCTTTCTTT.

The gene calls are TRBV5-4 and TRBJ1-6; 10 nucleotides agree with TRBD1. The CDR3 extends over 15 amino acids. Germline V lookup: CDR1 SGHNT, CDR2 YYREEE (reference sequence). J was trimmed by 7 bases and V by 4 bases; bases with no gene match: 5. The CDR3, as DNA: TGTGCCAGCAGCGTACCGGGACAGGGGAATTCACCCCTCCACTTT. Translation: CASSVPGQGNSPLHF.

The V call is TRBV21-1, the J call TRBJ1-1; TRBD1, the D gene given by the table, was not confirmed from the DNA. TRBV21-1 is labeled a pseudogene. The CDR3 is made up of 17 amino acids. The chain's CDR3 is CASTVKHRGPEDTEAFF. The CDR3 DNA sequence: TGTGCCAGCACCGTCAAACACAGGGGACCAGAGGACACTGAAGCTTTCTTT.

This chain links TRBV5-1 with TRBJ2-5, with TRBD2 matching over 8 bases. J gave up 2 bases and V 0 bases, and 6 bases lay outside the gene matches. The germline gives CDR1 SGHRS, CDR2 YFSETQ. CDR3 length equals 16 residues. The CDR3 nucleotides read TGCGCCAGCAGCTTGGGTCCAGCGGGGGAACAAGAGACCCAGTACTTC. Its translation: CASSLGPAGEQETQYF.

The CDR3 coding sequence is TGTGCCAGCAGTTTTAGTGGCCTAGCGGCATACCAAGAGACCCAGTACTTC. It codes for CASSFSGLAAYQETQYF. The chain combines TRBV28 with TRBJ2-5; 7 bases agree with TRBD2. J gave up 0 bases and V 3 bases, and 10 bases lay outside the gene matches. CDR3 length: 17 amino acids. Germline V gene sequence: CDR1 MDHEN, CDR2 SYDVKM.

This clone came up a few times. DNA of the CDR3: TGCGCCAGCAGCACGGGACAGGCTTCCTACGAGCAGTACTTC. It specifies CASSTGQASYEQYF. This chain connects TRBV5-1 to TRBJ2-7; 8 nucleotides match TRBD1. The CDR3 contains 14 residues. From germline, CDR1 is SGHRS and CDR2 YFSETQ. The junction had 4 bases not matched to a gene; V was cut back by 4 bases and J by 1 base.

The chain is built from TRBV7-9 and TRBJ2-5, with D possibly TRBD1 on 5 matching bases. The germline V gene encodes CDR1 SEHNR and CDR2 FQNEAQ (reference sequence). The CDR3 loop spans 11 amino acids. Trimming shortened V by 7 bases and J by 5 bases, and 8 bases separated the two germline ends. In DNA, the CDR3 is TGTGCCAGCACCCAGGGTGAGACCCAGTACTTC. This codes for CASTQGETQYF.

This chain uses TRBV18 with TRBJ1-1; D call uncertain. The V gene's germline CDR1 is KGHSH and CDR2 LQKENI. This CDR3 has 15 amino acids. Between the trimmed V and J ends, which lost 3 bases and 0 bases, there was a span of 11 bases. CDR3 protein: CASSPFEVVNTEAFF. CDR3 bases: TGTGCCAGCTCACCCTTCGAGGTGGTGAACACTGAAGCTTTCTTT.

This clone has only one observation. This chain uses TRBV3-1 (or the pseudogene TRBV3-2) with TRBJ1-2; 9 nucleotides align to TRBD1. This CDR3 comprises 16 residues. V shed 0 bases and J 8 bases; nucleotides not matched to a gene: 10. The V gene's germline CDR1 is LGHDT and CDR2 YNNKEL (reference sequence). CDR3 loop: CASSQEGTGIARGYTF. For the CDR3, the DNA is TGTGCCAGCAGCCAAGAAGGGACAGGGATCGCTCGGGGCTACACCTTC.

The CDR3 DNA follows: TGCGCCAGCAGCTTGGGGCTAGTGCAAGAGACCCAGTACTTC. It yields the protein CASSLGLVQETQYF. The genes are TRBV5-1 and TRBJ2-5; unclear D gene. The CDR3 loop spans 14 amino acids. Trimming cost V 0 bases and J 2 bases, with 8 bases left between them. Germline V gives CDR1 SGHRS, CDR2 YFSETQ.

This sequence joins TRBV9 and TRBJ1-2; D might be TRBD1 (5 bases). Trimming left V 0 bases short and J 4 bases short, with 13 bases between. CDR3 size: 15 residues. Germline V gives CDR1 SGDLS, CDR2 YYNGEE. The CDR3 bases are TGTGCCAGCAGCGTAGGGGCAGGGACTGTCTATGGCTACACCTTC. This codes for CASSVGAGTVYGYTF.

V and J are TRBV29-1 and TRBJ1-2, with no clear D. The CDR3 length is 13 residues. With 1 base removed from V and 5 bases from J, the gap between germline ends came to 11 bases. Looked up from germline, CDR1 is SQVTM and CDR2 is ANQGSEA. The CDR3 DNA reads TGCAGCGTTGAAGGTCAGGTTGGGTATGGCTACACCTTC. Its protein is CSVEGQVGYGYTF. Full variable domain (rest looked up from reference TRBV29-1 and TRBJ1-2): SAVISQKPSRDICQRGTSLTIQCQVDSQVTMMFWYRQQPGQSLTLIATANQGSEATYESGFVIDKFPISRPNLTFSTLTVSNMSPEDSSIYLCSVEGQVGYGYTFGSGTRLTVV.

V gene TRBV27 combines with J gene TRBJ2-3, with 7 positions matching TRBD1. The CDR3 sequence is 17 residues long. CDR1 MNHEY and CDR2 SMNVEV come from the germline V gene (reference sequence). The V gene end was trimmed by 3 bases and the J gene end by 4 bases; junction bases not matched to a gene: 13. This CDR3 reads CASSLYRDRDLADTQYF. The DNA of the CDR3 is TGTGCCAGCAGTTTGTACCGGGACAGAGATTTGGCAGATACGCAGTATTTT.

This chain joins TRBV13 and TRBJ1-1; 7 positions agree with TRBD1. The CDR3 is 11 amino acids. CDR1 is PRHDT and CDR2 is FYEKMQ in the germline V gene (reference sequence). The V and J ends lost 5 bases and 11 bases, in that order; junction bases with no gene match: 5. This CDR3 reads CASSGGTVAFF. The DNA for the CDR3 is TGTGCCAGCAGCGGGGGGACAGTCGCTTTCTTT.